This T cell receptor beta chain was identified in a study of OX40 agonist ivuxolimab in advanced cancers. Method: immunoSEQ multiplex PCR; TCRdb's copy keeps in-frame clones and lacks some. Here the sample spans 45,000 to 75,000 clones, roughly 77% being singletons. On cycle 4 day 1 and cycle 7 day 1, as well as at baseline, blood was sampled. Germline V gene sequence: CDR1 SGHTS, CDR2 YDEGEE. V dropped 4 bases and J dropped 2; count of bases not matched to a gene: 9. The CDR3 is made up of 16 amino acids. This TCR derives from an adult with an advanced solid tumor such as melanoma, head and neck, liver or kidney cancer. This specimen consisted of CD4+ or CD8+ T cells sorted from blood, obtained in a trial of the OX40 agonist ivuxolimab. The chain employs TRBV5-8 and TRBJ1-3; the match to TRBD1 covers 7 bases. The CDR3 nucleotides are TGTGCCAGCAGCCAGCACGGGGACAGCACTGGAAACACCATATATTTT. This codes for CASSQHGDSTGNTIYF. The complete variable domain, with remaining parts taken from reference TRBV5-8 and TRBJ1-3, reads EAGVTQSPTHLIKTRGQQATLRCSPISGHTSVYWYQQALGLGLQFLLWYDEGEERNRGNFPPRFSGRQFPNYSSELNVNALELEDSALYLCASSQHGDSTGNTIYFGEGSWLTVV.